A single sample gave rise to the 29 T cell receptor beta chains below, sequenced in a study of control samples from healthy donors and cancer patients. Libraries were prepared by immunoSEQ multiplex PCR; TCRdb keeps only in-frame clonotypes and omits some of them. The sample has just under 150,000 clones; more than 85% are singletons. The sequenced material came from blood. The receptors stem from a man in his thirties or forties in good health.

CDR3 sequence: CASTPVSTGGGSDTQYF. CDR3 in DNA: TGTGCCAGCACCCCGGTCTCCACGGGGGGTGGGAGCGATACGCAGTATTTT. The rearrangement joins TRBV28 to TRBJ2-3, with 7 bases fitting TRBD2. Germline V gene data show CDR1 as MDHEN and CDR2 as SYDVKM. This CDR3 region has 17 residues. Unmatched junction bases numbered 19, after V lost 7 bases and J lost 6 bases.

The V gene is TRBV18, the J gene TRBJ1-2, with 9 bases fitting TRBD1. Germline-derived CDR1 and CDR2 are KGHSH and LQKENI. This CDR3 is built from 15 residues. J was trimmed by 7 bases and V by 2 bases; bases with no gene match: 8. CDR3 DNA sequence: TGTGCCAGCTCACCATCGGGACAGGGAACGGGTGGCTACACCTTC. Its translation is CASSPSGQGTGGYTF.

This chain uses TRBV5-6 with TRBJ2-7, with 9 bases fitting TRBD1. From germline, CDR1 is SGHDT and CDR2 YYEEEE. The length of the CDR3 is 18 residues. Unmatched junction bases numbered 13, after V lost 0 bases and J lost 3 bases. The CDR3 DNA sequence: TGTGCCAGCAGCTTGGGGGCCGGGACAGGGTTTTTTGGCTACGAGCAGTACTTC. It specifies CASSLGAGTGFFGYEQYF.

CDR3: CAISQGTGGHYGYTF. The CDR3 bases are TGTGCCATCAGCCAAGGGACAGGGGGCCACTATGGCTACACCTTC. J is TRBJ1-2 and V is TRBV10-3, with TRBD1 matching 12 bases. The CDR3 contains 15 residues. V dropped 6 bases and J dropped 3; count of bases not matched to a gene: 5. CDR1 and CDR2 (germline): ENHRY, SYGVKD.

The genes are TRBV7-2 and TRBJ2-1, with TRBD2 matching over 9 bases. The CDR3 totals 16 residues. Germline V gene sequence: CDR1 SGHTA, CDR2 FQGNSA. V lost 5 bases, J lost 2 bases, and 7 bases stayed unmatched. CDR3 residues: CASSQWRGGTYNEQFF. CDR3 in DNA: TGTGCCAGCAGCCAGTGGCGGGGGGGCACCTACAATGAGCAGTTCTTC.

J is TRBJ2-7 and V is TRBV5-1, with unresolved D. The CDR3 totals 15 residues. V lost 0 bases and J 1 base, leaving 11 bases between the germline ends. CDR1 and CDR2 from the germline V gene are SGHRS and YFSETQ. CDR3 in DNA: TGCGCCAGCAGCTTGGGGCACACAGTTTCCTACGAGCAGTACTTC. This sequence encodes CASSLGHTVSYEQYF.

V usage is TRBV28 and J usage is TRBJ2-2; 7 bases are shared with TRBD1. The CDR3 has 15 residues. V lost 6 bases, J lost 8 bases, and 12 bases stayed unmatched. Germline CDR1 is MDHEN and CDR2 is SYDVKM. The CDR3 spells CASRRQGDYLGELFF. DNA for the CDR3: TGTGCCAGCAGACGACAGGGCGACTACTTAGGGGAGCTGTTTTTT.

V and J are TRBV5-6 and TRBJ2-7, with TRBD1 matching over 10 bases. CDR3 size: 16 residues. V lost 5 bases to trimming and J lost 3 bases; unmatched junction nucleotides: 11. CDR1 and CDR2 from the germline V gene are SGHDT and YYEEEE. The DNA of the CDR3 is TGTGCCAGCAGTGGGGGAACGGGACAGGGGCTCTACGAGCAGTACTTC. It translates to CASSGGTGQGLYEQYF.

The CDR3 DNA reads as TGTGCCAGCAGTGTAGGGGCCAGCGGGGGGCGGACAGATACGCAGTATTTT. Translating gives CASSVGASGGRTDTQYF. The V call is TRBV6-4, the J call TRBJ2-3; 9 nucleotides line up with TRBD2. V shed 4 bases, J shed 3 bases, and the junction held 11 bases outside the gene matches. The CDR3 runs 17 residues. CDR1 and CDR2 (germline): MRHNA, SNTAGT.

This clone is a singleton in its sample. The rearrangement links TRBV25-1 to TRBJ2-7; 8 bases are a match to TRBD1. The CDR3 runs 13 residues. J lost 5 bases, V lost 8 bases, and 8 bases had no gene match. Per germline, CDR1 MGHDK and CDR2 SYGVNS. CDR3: CASGEDRVHEQYF. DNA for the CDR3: TGTGCCAGCGGGGAGGACAGGGTACACGAGCAGTACTTC.

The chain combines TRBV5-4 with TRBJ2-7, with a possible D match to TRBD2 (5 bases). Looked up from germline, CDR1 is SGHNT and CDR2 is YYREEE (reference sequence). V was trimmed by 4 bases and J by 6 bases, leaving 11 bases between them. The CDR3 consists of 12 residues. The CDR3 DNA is TGTGCCAGCAGCCCCACCGCGGGCGAGCAGTACTTC. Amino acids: CASSPTAGEQYF.

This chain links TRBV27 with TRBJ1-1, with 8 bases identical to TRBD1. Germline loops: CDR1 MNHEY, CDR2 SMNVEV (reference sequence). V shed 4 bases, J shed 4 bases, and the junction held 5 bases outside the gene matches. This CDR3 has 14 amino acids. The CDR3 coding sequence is TGTGCCAGCAGTTCTGACAGGGGAAGCACTGAAGCTTTCTTT. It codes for CASSSDRGSTEAFF.

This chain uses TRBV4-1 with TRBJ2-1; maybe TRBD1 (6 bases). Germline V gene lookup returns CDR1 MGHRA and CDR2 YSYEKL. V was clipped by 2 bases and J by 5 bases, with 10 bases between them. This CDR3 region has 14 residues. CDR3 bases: TGCGCCAGCAGCCAAATATCAGGGGACAATGAGCAGTTCTTC. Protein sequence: CASSQISGDNEQFF.

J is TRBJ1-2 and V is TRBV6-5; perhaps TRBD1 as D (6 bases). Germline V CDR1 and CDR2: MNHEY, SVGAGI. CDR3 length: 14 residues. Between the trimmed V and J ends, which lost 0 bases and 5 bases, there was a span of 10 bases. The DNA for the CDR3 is TGTGCCAGCAGTTACTCAATACAGGGATATGGCTACACCTTC. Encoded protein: CASSYSIQGYGYTF.

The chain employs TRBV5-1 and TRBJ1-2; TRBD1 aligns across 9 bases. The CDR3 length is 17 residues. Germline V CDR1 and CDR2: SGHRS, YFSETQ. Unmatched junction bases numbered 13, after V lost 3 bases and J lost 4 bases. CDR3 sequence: CASSSETGGSLGYGYTF. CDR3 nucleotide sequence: TGCGCCAGCAGCTCTGAGACAGGGGGATCTCTAGGCTATGGCTACACCTTC.

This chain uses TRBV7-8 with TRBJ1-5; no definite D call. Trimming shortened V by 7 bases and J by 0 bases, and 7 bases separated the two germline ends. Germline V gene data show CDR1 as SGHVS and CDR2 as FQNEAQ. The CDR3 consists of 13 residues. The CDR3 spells CASTTGSNQPQHF. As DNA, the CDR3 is TGTGCCAGCACCACCGGTAGCAATCAGCCCCAGCATTTT.

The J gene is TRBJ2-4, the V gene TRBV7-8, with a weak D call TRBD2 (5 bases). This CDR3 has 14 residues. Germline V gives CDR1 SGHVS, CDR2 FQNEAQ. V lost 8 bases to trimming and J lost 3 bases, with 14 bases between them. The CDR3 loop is CASAAGGSKNIQYF. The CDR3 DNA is TGTGCCAGCGCCGCCGGAGGTAGCAAAAACATTCAGTACTTC.

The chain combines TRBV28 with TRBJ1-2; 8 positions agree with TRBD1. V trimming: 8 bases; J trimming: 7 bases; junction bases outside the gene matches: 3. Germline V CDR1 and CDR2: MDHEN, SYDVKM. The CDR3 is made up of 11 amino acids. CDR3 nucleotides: TGTGCCAGCCGACAGGGGCTTGGCTACACCTTC. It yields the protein CASRQGLGYTF.

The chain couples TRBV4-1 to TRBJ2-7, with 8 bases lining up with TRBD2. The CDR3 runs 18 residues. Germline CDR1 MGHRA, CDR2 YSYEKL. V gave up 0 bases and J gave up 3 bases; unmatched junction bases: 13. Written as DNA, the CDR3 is TGCGCCAGCAGCCAAGATATAGCGGGGCTACTCCTGGGCTACGAGCAGTACTTC. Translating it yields CASSQDIAGLLLGYEQYF.

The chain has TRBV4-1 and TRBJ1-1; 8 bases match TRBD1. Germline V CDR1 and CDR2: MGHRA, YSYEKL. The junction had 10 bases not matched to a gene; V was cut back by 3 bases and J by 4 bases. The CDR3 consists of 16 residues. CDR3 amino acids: CASSQFGQGMSTEAFF. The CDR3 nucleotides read TGCGCCAGCAGCCAGTTCGGACAGGGAATGTCCACTGAAGCTTTCTTT.

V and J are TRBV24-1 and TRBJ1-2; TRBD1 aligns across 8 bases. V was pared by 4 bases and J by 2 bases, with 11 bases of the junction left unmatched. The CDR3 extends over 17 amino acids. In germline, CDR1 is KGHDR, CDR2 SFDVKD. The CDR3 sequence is CATSDPKTGASNYGYTF. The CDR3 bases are TGTGCCACCAGTGACCCGAAGACAGGGGCCTCCAACTATGGCTACACCTTC.

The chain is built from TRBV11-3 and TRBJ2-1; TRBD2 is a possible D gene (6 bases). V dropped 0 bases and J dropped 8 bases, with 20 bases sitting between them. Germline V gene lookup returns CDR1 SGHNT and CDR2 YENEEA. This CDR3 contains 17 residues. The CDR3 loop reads CASSLDRVGGPGDEQFF. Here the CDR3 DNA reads TGTGCCAGCAGCTTAGATCGAGTGGGGGGTCCAGGAGATGAGCAGTTCTTC.

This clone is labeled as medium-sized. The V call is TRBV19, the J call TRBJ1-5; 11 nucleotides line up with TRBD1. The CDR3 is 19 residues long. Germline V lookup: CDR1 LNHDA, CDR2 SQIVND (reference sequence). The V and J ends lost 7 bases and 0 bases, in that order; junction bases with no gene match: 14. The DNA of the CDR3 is TGTGCCAGTACCCCCTTACGGGGACAGGGGGTTATTAGCAATCAGCCCCAGCATTTT. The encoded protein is CASTPLRGQGVISNQPQHF.

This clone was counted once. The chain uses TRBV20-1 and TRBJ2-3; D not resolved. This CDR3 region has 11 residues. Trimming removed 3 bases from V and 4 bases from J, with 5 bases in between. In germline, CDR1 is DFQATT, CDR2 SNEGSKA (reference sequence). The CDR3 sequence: CSARPADTQYF. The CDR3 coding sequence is TGCAGTGCTAGGCCAGCAGATACGCAGTATTTT.

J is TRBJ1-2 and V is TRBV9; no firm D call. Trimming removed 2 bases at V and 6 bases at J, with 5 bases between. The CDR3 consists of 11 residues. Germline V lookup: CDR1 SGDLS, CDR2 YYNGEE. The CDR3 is CASSVWDGYTF. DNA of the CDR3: TGTGCCAGCAGCGTTTGGGATGGCTACACCTTC.

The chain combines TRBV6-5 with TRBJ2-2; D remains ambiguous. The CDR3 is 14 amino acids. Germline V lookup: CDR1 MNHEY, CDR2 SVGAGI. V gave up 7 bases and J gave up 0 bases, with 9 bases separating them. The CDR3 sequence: CASKVVSNTGELFF. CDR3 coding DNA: TGTGCCAGCAAAGTCGTTTCGAACACCGGGGAGCTGTTTTTT.

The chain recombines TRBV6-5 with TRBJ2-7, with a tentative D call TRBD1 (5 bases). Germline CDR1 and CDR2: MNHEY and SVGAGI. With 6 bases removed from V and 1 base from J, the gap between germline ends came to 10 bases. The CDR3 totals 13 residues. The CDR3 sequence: CASRLDTSYEQYF. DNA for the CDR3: TGTGCCAGCAGACTGGACACTTCCTACGAGCAGTACTTC.

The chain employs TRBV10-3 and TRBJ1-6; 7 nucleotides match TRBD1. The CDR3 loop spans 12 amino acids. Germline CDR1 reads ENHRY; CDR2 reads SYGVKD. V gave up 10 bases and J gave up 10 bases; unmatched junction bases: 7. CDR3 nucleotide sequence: TGTGCCACGGGACAGATTGGGTCACCCCTCCACTTT. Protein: CATGQIGSPLHF.

The DNA of the CDR3 is TGTGCCAGAAGCCGCGGACTAGCGGGGGGCCGAGGCTCCTACGAGCAGTACTTC. Translated: CARSRGLAGGRGSYEQYF. V is TRBV5-3 and J is TRBJ2-7, with 14 nucleotides matching TRBD2. TRBV5-3 is given ORF status, its function remaining uncertain. The length of the CDR3 is 18 residues. V was pared by 4 bases and J by 0 bases, with 9 bases of the junction left unmatched.